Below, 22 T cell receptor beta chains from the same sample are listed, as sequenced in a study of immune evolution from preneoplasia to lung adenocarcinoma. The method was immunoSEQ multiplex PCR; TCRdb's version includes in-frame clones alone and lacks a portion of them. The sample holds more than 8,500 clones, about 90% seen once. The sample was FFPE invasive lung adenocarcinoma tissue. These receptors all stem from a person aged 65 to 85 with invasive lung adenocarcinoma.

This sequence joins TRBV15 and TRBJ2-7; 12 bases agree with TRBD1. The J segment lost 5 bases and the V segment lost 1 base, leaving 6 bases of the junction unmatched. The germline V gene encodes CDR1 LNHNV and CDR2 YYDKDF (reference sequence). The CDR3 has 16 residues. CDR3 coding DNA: TGTGCCACCAGCAGAGTAACCGGGACAGGGGGCAACGAGCAGTACTTC. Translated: CATSRVTGTGGNEQYF.

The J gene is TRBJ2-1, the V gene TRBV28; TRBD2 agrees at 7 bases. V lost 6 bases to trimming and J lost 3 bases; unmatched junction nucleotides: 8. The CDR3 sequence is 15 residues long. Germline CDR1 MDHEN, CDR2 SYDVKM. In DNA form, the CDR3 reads TGTGCCAGCAGATTCCCTAGCGGCTACTACAATGAGCAGTTCTTC. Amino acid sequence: CASRFPSGYYNEQFF.

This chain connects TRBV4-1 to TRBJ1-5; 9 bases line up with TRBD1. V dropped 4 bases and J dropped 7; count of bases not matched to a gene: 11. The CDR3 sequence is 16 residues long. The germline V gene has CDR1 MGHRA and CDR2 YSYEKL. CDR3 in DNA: TGCGCCAGCAGCCCAGAACCGGGACAGGGAGGGCAGCCCCAGCATTTT. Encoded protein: CASSPEPGQGGQPQHF.

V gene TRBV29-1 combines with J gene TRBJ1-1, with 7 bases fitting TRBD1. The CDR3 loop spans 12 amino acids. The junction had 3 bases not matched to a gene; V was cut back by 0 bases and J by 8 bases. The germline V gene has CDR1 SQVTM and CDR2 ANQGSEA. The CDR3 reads CSVEDPGQEAFF. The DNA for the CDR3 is TGCAGCGTTGAAGACCCGGGACAGGAAGCTTTCTTT.

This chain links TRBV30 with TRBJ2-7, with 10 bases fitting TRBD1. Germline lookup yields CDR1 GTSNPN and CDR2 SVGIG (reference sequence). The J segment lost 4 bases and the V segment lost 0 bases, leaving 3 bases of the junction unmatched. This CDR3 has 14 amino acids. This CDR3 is CAWSVQGQGYEQYF. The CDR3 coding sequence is TGTGCCTGGAGTGTCCAGGGACAGGGGTACGAGCAGTACTTC.

In DNA, the CDR3 is TGTGCCAGCAGTGAAGAAATGGTCCCCAACTATGGCTACACCTTC. It encodes CASSEEMVPNYGYTF. This chain connects TRBV6-1 to TRBJ1-2; D not certain. This CDR3 is 15 amino acids long. Germline CDR1 reads MNHNS; CDR2 reads SASEGT. V lost 1 base and J 2 bases, leaving 11 bases between the germline ends.

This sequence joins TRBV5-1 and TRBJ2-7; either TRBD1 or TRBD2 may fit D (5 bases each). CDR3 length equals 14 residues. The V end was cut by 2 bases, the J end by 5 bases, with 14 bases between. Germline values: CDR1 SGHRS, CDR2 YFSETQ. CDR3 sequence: CASSFEGRANEQYF. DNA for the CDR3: TGCGCCAGCAGCTTTGAGGGCAGGGCTAACGAGCAGTACTTC.

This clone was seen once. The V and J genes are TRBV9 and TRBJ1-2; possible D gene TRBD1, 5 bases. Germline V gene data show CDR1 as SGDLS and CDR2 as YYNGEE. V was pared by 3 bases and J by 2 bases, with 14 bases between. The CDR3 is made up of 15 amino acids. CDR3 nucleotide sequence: TGTGCCAGCAGCGCAGATAATGGGGCGAACTATGGCTACACCTTC. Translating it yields CASSADNGANYGYTF.

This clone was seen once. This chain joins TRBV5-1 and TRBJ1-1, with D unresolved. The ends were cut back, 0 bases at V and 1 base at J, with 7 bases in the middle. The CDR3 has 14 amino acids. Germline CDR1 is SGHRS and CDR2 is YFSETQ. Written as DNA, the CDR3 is TGCGCCAGCAGCTTGGCAGGAACGAACACTGAAGCTTTCTTT. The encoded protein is CASSLAGTNTEAFF.

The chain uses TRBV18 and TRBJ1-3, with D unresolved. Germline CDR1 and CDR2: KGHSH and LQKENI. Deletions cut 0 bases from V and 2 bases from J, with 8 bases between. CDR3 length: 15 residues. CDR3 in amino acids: CASSPPGKTGNTIYF. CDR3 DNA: TGTGCCAGCTCACCACCGGGGAAGACTGGAAACACCATATATTTT.

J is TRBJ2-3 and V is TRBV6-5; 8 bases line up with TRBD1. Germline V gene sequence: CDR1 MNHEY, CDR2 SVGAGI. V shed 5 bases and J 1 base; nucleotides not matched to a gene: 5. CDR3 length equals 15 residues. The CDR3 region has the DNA TGTGCCAGCAGTCCGACAGGGGTGGGCACAGATACGCAGTATTTT. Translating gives CASSPTGVGTDTQYF.

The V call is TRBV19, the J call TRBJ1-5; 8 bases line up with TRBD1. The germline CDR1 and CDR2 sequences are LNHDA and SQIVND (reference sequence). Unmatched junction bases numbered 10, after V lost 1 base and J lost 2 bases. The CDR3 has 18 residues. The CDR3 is CASSIGPGTGSRNQPQHF. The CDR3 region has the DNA TGTGCCAGTAGTATAGGCCCCGGGACAGGCTCCCGCAATCAGCCCCAGCATTTT.

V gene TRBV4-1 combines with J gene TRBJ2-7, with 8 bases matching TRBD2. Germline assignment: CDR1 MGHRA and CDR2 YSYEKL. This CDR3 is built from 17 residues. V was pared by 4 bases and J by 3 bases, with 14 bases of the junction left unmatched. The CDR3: CASSRGPGGASLYEQYF. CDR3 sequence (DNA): TGCGCCAGCAGCCGGGGCCCCGGGGGGGCATCCCTCTACGAGCAGTACTTC.

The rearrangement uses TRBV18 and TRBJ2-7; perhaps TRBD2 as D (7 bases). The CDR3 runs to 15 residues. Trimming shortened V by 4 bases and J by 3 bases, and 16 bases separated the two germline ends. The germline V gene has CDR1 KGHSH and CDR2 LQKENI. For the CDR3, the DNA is TGTGCCAGCTCACTATCCGGGGGGACAAACTACGAGCAGTACTTC. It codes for CASSLSGGTNYEQYF.

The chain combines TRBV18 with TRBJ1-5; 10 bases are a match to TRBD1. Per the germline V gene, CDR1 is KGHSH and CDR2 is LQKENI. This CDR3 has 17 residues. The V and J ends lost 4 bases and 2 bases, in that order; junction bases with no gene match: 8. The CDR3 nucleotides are TGTGCCAGCTCACTCTCCGGGACAGGGGACGGCAATCAGCCCCAGCATTTT. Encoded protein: CASSLSGTGDGNQPQHF.

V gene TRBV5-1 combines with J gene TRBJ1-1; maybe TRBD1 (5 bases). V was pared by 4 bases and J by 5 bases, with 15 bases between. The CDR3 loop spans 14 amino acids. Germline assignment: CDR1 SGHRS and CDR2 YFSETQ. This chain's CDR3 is CASSRGNDVTEAFF. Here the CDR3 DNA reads TGCGCCAGCAGCAGGGGAAATGATGTTACTGAAGCTTTCTTT.

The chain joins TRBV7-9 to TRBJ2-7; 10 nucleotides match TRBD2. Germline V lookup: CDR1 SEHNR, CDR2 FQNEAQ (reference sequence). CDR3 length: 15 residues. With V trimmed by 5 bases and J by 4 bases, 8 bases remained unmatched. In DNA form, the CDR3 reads TGTGCCAGCAGCCGCTCGAGCGGGGGGGGTTACGAGCAGTACTTC. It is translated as CASSRSSGGGYEQYF.

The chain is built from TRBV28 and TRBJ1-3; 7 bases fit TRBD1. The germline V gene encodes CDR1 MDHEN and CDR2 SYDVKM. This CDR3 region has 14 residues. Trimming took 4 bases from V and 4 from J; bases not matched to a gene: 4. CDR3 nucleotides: TGTGCCAGCAGTTCCCCACAGGGGGGAAACACCATATATTTT. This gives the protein CASSSPQGGNTIYF.

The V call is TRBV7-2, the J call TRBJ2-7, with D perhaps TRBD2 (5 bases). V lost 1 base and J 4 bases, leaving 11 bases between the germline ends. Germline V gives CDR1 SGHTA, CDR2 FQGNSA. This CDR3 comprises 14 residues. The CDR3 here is CASSLVGGQYEQYF. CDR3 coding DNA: TGTGCCAGCAGCTTAGTAGGAGGTCAGTACGAGCAGTACTTC.

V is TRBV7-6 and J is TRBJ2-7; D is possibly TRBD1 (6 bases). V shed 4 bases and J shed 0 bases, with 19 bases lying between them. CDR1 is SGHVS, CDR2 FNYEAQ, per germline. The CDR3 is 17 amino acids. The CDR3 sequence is CASSSAADRFFSYEQYF. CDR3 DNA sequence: TGTGCCAGCAGCTCCGCCGCGGACAGATTCTTCTCCTACGAGCAGTACTTC.

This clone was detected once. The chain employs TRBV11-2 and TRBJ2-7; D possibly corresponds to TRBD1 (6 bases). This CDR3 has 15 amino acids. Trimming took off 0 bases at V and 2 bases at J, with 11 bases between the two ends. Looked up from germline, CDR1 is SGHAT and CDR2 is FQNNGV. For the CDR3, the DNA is TGTGCCAGCAGCTTAGATCGGGACACTCCCTACGAGCAGTACTTC. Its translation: CASSLDRDTPYEQYF. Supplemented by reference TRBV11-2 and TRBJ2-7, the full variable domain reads EAGVAQSPRYKIIEKRQSVAFWCNPISGHATLYWYQQILGQGPKLLIQFQNNGVVDDSQLPKDRFSAERLKGVDSTLKIQPAKLEDSAVYLCASSLDRDTPYEQYFGPGTRLTVT.

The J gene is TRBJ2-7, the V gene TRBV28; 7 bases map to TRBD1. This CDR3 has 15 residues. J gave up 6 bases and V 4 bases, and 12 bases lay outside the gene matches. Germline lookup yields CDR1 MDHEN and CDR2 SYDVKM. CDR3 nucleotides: TGTGCCAGCAGTTCCCGGGACAGCGCTTTTGGCGAGCAGTACTTC. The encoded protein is CASSSRDSAFGEQYF.